These 19 T cell receptor beta chains share one sample of origin, sequenced in a study of blood T cell repertoires in COVID-19. Method: immunoSEQ multiplex PCR; TCRdb's copy keeps in-frame clones and lacks some. The sample shows approximately 160,000 clones, roughly 83% of them seen only once. The sample consisted of PBMCs or T cells enriched from blood (not recorded which). The source is a woman aged 50 to 60 who had recovered from COVID-19.

The chain employs TRBV4-1 and TRBJ1-6; D perhaps matches TRBD1 (6 bases). Per the germline V gene, CDR1 is MGHRA and CDR2 is YSYEKL. Trimming pared 1 base from V and 10 bases from J, leaving 17 bases between. The CDR3 is 16 amino acids. CDR3 in DNA: TGCGCCAGCAGCCAAGGTGTATCAGGGGTAGAGTCACCCCTCCACTTT. Its protein is CASSQGVSGVESPLHF.

The chain joins TRBV7-9 to TRBJ1-4; TRBD1 is a possible D gene (5 bases). Trimming cost V 5 bases and J 10 bases, with 23 bases left between them. Germline assignment: CDR1 SEHNR and CDR2 FQNEAQ (reference sequence). The CDR3 is made up of 16 amino acids. The CDR3 here is CASSTPGGADKVKLFF. As DNA, the CDR3 is TGTGCCAGCAGCACCCCCGGGGGAGCGGATAAAGTAAAACTGTTTTTT.

The rearrangement links TRBV29-1 to TRBJ2-5, with 8 bases fitting TRBD2. The CDR3 consists of 15 residues. Germline CDR1 and CDR2: SQVTM and ANQGSEA. With V trimmed by 7 bases and J by 1 base, 11 bases remained unmatched. The CDR3 sequence: CSATGNSGTQETQYF. CDR3 bases: TGCAGCGCCACTGGGAATAGCGGGACCCAAGAGACCCAGTACTTC.

The chain couples TRBV7-9 to TRBJ2-1; TRBD2 aligns across 14 bases. Losses at the gene ends were 3 bases for V and 9 bases for J; bases not matched to a gene: 4. The CDR3 extends over 15 amino acids. Per germline, CDR1 SEHNR and CDR2 FQNEAQ (reference sequence). The CDR3: CASSLTSGGVSEQFF. CDR3 in DNA: TGTGCCAGCAGCTTGACTAGCGGGGGGGTTAGTGAGCAGTTCTTC.

The V call is TRBV19, the J call TRBJ2-3; unclear D gene. This CDR3 spans 12 amino acids. The V end lost 1 base, the J end lost 5 bases, and 4 bases lay between the germline ends. Germline V gives CDR1 LNHDA, CDR2 SQIVND (reference sequence). The CDR3 loop reads CASSIGRDTQYF. The CDR3 bases are TGTGCCAGTAGTATAGGTAGAGATACGCAGTATTTT.

This clone was detected once. V usage is TRBV6-5 and J usage is TRBJ2-3; no clear D. CDR1 MNHEY and CDR2 SVGAGI come from the germline V gene. The ends were cut back, 10 bases at V and 2 bases at J, with 16 bases in the middle. The CDR3 runs to 14 residues. In DNA, the CDR3 is TGTGCCAACTCACAACAGTCATTCACAGATACGCAGTATTTT. This sequence encodes CANSQQSFTDTQYF.

The V gene is TRBV5-1, the J gene TRBJ2-3; the D gene is possibly TRBD2 (7 bases). CDR3 length equals 15 residues. CDR1 and CDR2 from the germline V gene are SGHRS and YFSETQ. Trimming left V 4 bases short and J 2 bases short, with 14 bases between. The CDR3 bases are TGCGCCAGCAGCCATGGGAGGGGGATCACAGATACGCAGTATTTT. Translation: CASSHGRGITDTQYF.

J is TRBJ2-1 and V is TRBV7-2, with D perhaps matching TRBD2 (5 bases). This CDR3 contains 14 residues. CDR1 and CDR2 from the germline V gene are SGHTA and FQGNSA. V lost 6 bases to trimming and J lost 4 bases, with 13 bases between them. The CDR3 nucleotides are TGTGCCAGCAGGCCTCCGGGAATATACAATGAGCAGTTCTTC. It translates to CASRPPGIYNEQFF.

The V and J genes are TRBV11-2 and TRBJ1-2, with 8 bases lining up with TRBD1. There are 16 residues in the CDR3. Germline V CDR1 and CDR2: SGHAT, FQNNGV. V dropped 6 bases and J dropped 7; count of bases not matched to a gene: 16. The CDR3 region has the DNA TGTGCCAGCAGTTCAATCACCCAGGGCAGGGGGCTTGGCTACACCTTC. Translating it yields CASSSITQGRGLGYTF. Full variable domain (outside the CDR3, taken from reference TRBV11-2 and TRBJ1-2): EAGVAQSPRYKIIEKRQSVAFWCNPISGHATLYWYQQILGQGPKLLIQFQNNGVVDDSQLPKDRFSAERLKGVDSTLKIQPAKLEDSAVYLCASSSITQGRGLGYTFGSGTRLTVV.

This clone showed up just a few times. The chain is built from TRBV12-3 or TRBV12-4 and TRBJ1-2; no clear D gene. Trimming pared 3 bases from V and 8 bases from J, leaving 13 bases between. This CDR3 is built from 13 residues. The CDR3 loop is CASSLSPRGGYTF. CDR3 sequence (DNA): TGTGCCAGCAGTTTGTCCCCCAGAGGGGGCTACACCTTC.

This clone occurred a few times. The J gene is TRBJ1-1, the V gene TRBV19, with 8 bases fitting TRBD1. CDR3 length equals 14 residues. Germline-derived CDR1 and CDR2 are LNHDA and SQIVND (reference sequence). V shed 6 bases and J 5 bases; nucleotides not matched to a gene: 8. CDR3 region: CASSRTGGWTEAFF. In DNA, the CDR3 is TGTGCCAGTAGCCGAACAGGGGGTTGGACTGAAGCTTTCTTT.

The J gene is TRBJ2-5, the V gene TRBV24-1, with D hard to call. This CDR3 contains 13 residues. The V gene's germline CDR1 is KGHDR and CDR2 SFDVKD. V was cut by 7 bases and J by 1 base, with 9 bases left in between. The CDR3 DNA sequence: TGTGCCACCAGATCGAGAGGCCAAGAGACCCAGTACTTC. Its protein is CATRSRGQETQYF.

This clone came up a few times. V usage is TRBV9 and J usage is TRBJ1-6; 9 nucleotides agree with TRBD1. Germline values: CDR1 SGDLS, CDR2 YYNGEE. With V trimmed by 3 bases and J by 11 bases, 3 bases remained unmatched. The CDR3 has 13 residues. CDR3 sequence reads: CASSEGQGPPLHF. The CDR3 DNA reads TGTGCCAGCAGCGAGGGACAGGGACCACCCCTCCACTTT.

V and J are TRBV24-1 and TRBJ2-1; weak D call: TRBD2 (5 bases). This CDR3 contains 13 residues. With 7 bases removed from V and 3 bases from J, the gap between germline ends came to 9 bases. Germline CDR1 KGHDR, CDR2 SFDVKD. The chain's CDR3 is CATRRADYNEQFF. DNA of the CDR3: TGTGCCACCAGGAGGGCGGACTACAATGAGCAGTTCTTC.

The gene calls are TRBV1 and TRBJ1-1. TRBV1 is marked as a pseudogene. This CDR3 is built from 12 residues. The CDR3 protein is CTSKGGVREAFF. CDR3 nucleotides: TGCACCAGCAAAGGAGGGGTACGTGAAGCTTTCTTT.

The chain employs TRBV18 and TRBJ1-4; 10 bases align to TRBD1. Germline V lookup: CDR1 KGHSH, CDR2 LQKENI. After removal of 6 bases from V and 8 bases from J, the junction contained 6 bases not matched to a gene. The CDR3 extends over 14 amino acids. CDR3 sequence: CASSFETGGEKLFF. CDR3 in DNA: TGTGCCAGCTCGTTTGAGACAGGGGGCGAAAAACTGTTTTTT.

V usage is TRBV19 and J usage is TRBJ1-4; 12 bases agree with TRBD1. Germline V gene lookup returns CDR1 LNHDA and CDR2 SQIVND (reference sequence). Losses at the gene ends were 6 bases for V and 8 bases for J; bases not matched to a gene: 4. The CDR3 runs 14 residues. The CDR3 nucleotides read TGTGCCAGTAGAACGGGACAGGGGGCGGAAAAACTGTTTTTT. Protein sequence: CASRTGQGAEKLFF.

V usage is TRBV5-4 and J usage is TRBJ2-1; the match to TRBD1 covers 7 bases. V lost 3 bases, J lost 6 bases, and 6 bases stayed unmatched. CDR3 length: 14 residues. CDR1 SGHNT and CDR2 YYREEE come from the germline V gene (reference sequence). In DNA form, the CDR3 reads TGTGCCAGCAGCTCATCCGGGACAGTCAATGAGCAGTTCTTC. Its protein product is CASSSSGTVNEQFF.

V usage is TRBV7-9 and J usage is TRBJ2-1; 8 bases agree with TRBD2. The germline V gene has CDR1 SEHNR and CDR2 FQNEAQ (reference sequence). The CDR3 loop spans 15 amino acids. Trimming at V came to 6 bases and at J to 4 bases, leaving 8 bases not matched to a gene. This chain's CDR3 is CASSIGTSRYNEQFF. CDR3 nucleotide sequence: TGTGCCAGCAGTATAGGGACTAGTAGGTACAATGAGCAGTTCTTC.